Described below is a single T cell receptor (beta chain) sequence and its context. The record originates from a study of blood T cell repertoires in COVID-19. Overall study context: Samples taken during acute and convalescent COVID-19 were collected in the United States, Italy and Spain.

Germline V gene sequence: CDR1 LGHNT, CDR2 FRNRAP. V shed 0 bases and J 2 bases; nucleotides not matched to a gene: 3. CDR3 size: 16 residues. Study processing details: Reference gene primer amplification yielded estimated nucleated cell counts. Sequencing was performed with immunoSEQ multiplex PCR; in TCRdb, only in-frame clones are kept and a portion is missing. The V and J calls and clone size come from that table; D and trimming were worked out from the DNA. This sample has about 170,000 clones, with 90% to 95% found just once. The sequenced sample consisted of peripheral blood. This TCR was sampled from a woman between 45 and 65 years old with acute or convalescent COVID-19. The chain has TRBV12-5 and TRBJ2-1, with TRBD2 matching over 8 bases. The CDR3 reads CASGLVLAETYNEQFF. DNA for the CDR3: TGTGCTAGTGGTTTGGTACTAGCGGAGACCTACAATGAGCAGTTCTTC.